This T cell receptor (beta chain) was found in a study of early T cells in non-severe SARS-CoV-2 infection. Via MiXCR, TCRdb re-called the 5' RACE reads, giving one row per CDR3 protein. The table records around 82,000 distinct CDR3 sequences, approximately 12% of them present only once. The CDR3 length is 11 residues. The germline gives CDR1 SQVTM, CDR2 ANQGSEA. Between the trimmed V and J ends, which lost 4 bases and 1 base, there was a span of 4 bases. Source material: whole blood. The genes are TRBV29-1 and TRBJ1-2; D ambiguous. This receptor was taken from an adult who was a healthcare worker with PCR-confirmed SARS-CoV-2 infection or an uninfected control (not recorded which). The CDR3 reads CSVAYNYGYTF. The CDR3 nucleotides are TGCAGCGTTGCCTATAACTATGGCTACACCTTC.